The 8 T cell receptor beta chains presented below share a single source sample, sequenced in a study of identical twins. TCRdb recomputed calls from the 5' RACE reads with MiXCR, one row per CDR3 protein. The sample lists some 730,000 distinct CDR3 sequences, roughly 18% occurring once. The same specimen was also included in a second study, on T cells expressing NK-cell markers.

Sequenced: PBMCs. These receptors all come from a young woman in good health.

J is TRBJ2-3 and V is TRBV12-3 or TRBV12-4; no firm D call. Trimming pared 7 bases from V and 5 bases from J, leaving 16 bases between. The CDR3 consists of 14 residues. The CDR3 is CASTLMPTRDTQYF. CDR3 DNA: TGTGCCAGCACCCTGATGCCTACGAGAGATACGCAGTATTTT.

This clonotype occurred a few times. V usage is TRBV6-2 or TRBV6-3 and J usage is TRBJ2-1; no clear D gene. The germline CDR1 and CDR2 sequences are MNHEY and SVGEGT. V lost 7 bases, J lost 1 base, and 14 bases lay in between. This CDR3 is built from 15 residues. CDR3 nucleotide sequence: TGTGCCAGCACCCCTCATATTCCTTCCTACAATGAGCAGTTCTTC. As protein: CASTPHIPSYNEQFF.

This clonotype showed up just a few times. The chain recombines TRBV4-1 with TRBJ2-1; TRBD2 agrees at 11 bases. CDR1 MGHRA and CDR2 YSYEKL come from the germline V gene. CDR3 length: 16 amino acids. Germline trimming cut 4 bases from V and 6 bases from J; bases unmatched to any gene: 8. The CDR3 DNA reads TGCGCCAGCAGCCCTCTTCCCGGGACTAGCGGCAATGAGCAGTTCTTC. Amino acid sequence: CASSPLPGTSGNEQFF.

The chain recombines TRBV28 with TRBJ2-7; D not certain. From germline, CDR1 is MDHEN and CDR2 SYDVKM. The CDR3 length is 15 residues. The V gene lost 7 bases and the J gene lost 2 bases, with 18 bases spanning the gap. As DNA, the CDR3 is TGTGCCAGCAACGATTCCGGGTGGGGTACCTACGAGCAGTACTTC. Amino acid sequence: CASNDSGWGTYEQYF.

This clonotype has just a few counts. The chain carries TRBV3-1 and TRBJ1-1; 8 nucleotides align to TRBD1. This CDR3 has 14 residues. Trimming took 4 bases from V and 3 from J; bases not matched to a gene: 4. From germline, CDR1 is LGHDT and CDR2 YNNKEL (reference sequence). Here the CDR3 reads CASSPMDRDTEAFF. CDR3 coding DNA: TGTGCCAGCAGCCCCATGGACAGGGACACTGAAGCTTTCTTT.

Only a few counts were recorded for this clonotype. The gene calls are TRBV5-1 and TRBJ2-7, with TRBD2 identical over 8 bases. Germline V gene lookup returns CDR1 SGHRS and CDR2 YFSETQ. There are 15 residues in the CDR3. Trimming took 1 base from V and 5 from J; bases not matched to a gene: 8. The DNA of the CDR3 is TGCGCCAGCAGCTTGTTCTCGGGAGGGCAAGACGAGCAGTACTTC. Translating gives CASSLFSGGQDEQYF.

The gene calls are TRBV7-3 and TRBJ2-1; tentatively, D is TRBD1 or TRBD2 (6 bases each). V lost 5 bases and J lost 8, with 19 bases in between. CDR1 is SGHTA, CDR2 FQGTGA, per germline. The CDR3 is 15 residues long. As DNA, the CDR3 is TGTGCCAGCAGCCCTCTAGGGGGGCCGGGTTATGAGCAGTTCTTC. This encodes CASSPLGGPGYEQFF.

This clonotype was detected a few times. This rearrangement joins TRBV29-1 to TRBJ1-1; 8 nucleotides agree with TRBD1. This CDR3 is built from 17 residues. CDR1 and CDR2 from the germline V gene are SQVTM and ANQGSEA. The CDR3 DNA sequence: TGCAGACAATTTCGGGGTACAGGGGGACGGTTGAACACTGAAGCTTTCTTT. This translates into CRQFRGTGGRLNTEAFF.